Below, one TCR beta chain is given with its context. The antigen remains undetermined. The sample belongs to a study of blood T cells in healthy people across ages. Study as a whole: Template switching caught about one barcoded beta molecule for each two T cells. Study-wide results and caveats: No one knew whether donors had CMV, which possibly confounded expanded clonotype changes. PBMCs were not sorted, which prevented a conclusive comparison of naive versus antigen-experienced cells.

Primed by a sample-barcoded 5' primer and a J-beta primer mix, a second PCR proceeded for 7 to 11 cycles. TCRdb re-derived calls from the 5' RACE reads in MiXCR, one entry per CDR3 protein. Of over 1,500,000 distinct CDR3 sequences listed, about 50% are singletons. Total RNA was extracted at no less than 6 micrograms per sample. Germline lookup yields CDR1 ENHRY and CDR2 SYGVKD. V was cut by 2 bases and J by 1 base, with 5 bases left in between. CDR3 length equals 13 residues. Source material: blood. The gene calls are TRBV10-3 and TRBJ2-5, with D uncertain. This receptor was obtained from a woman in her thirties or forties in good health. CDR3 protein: CAISETAQETQYF. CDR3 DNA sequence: TGTGCCATCAGTGAGACAGCCCAAGAGACCCAGTACTTC.